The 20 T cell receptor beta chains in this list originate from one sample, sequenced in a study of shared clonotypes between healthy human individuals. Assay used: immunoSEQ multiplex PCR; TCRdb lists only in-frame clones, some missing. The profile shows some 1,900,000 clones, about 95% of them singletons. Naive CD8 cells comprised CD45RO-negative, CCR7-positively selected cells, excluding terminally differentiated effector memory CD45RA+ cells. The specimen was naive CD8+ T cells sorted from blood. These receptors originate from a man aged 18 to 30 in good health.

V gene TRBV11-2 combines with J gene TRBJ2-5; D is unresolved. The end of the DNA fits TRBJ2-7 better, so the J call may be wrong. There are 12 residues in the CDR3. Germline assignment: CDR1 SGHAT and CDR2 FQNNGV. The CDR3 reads CASSLVNYEQYF. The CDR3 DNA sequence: TGTGCCAGCAGCTTAGTTAATTACGAGCAGTACTTC.

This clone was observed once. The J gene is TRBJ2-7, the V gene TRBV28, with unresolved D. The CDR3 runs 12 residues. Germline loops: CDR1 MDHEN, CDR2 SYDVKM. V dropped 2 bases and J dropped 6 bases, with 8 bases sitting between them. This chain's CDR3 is CASSLRHSEQYF. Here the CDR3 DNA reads TGTGCCAGCAGTTTACGGCACAGCGAGCAGTACTTC.

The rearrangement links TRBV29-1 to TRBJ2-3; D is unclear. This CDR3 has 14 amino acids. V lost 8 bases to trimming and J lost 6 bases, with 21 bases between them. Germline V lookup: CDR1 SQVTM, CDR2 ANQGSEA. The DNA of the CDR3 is TGCAGCTCCTCACCAGGAGTCGGCTCTGATACGCAGTATTTT. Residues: CSSSPGVGSDTQYF.

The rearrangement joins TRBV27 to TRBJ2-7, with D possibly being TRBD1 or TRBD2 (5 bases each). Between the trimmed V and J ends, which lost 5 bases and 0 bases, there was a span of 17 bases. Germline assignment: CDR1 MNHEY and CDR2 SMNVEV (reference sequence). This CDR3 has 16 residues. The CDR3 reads CASSASSGTVSYEQYF. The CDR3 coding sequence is TGTGCCAGCAGTGCAAGTTCCGGGACGGTCTCCTACGAGCAGTACTTC.

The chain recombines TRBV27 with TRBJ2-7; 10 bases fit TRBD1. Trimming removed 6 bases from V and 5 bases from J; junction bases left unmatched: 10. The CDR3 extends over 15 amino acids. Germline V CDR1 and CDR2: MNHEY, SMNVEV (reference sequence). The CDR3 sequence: CASSQVGTGVHEQYF. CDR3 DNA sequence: TGTGCCAGCAGCCAAGTCGGGACAGGGGTGCACGAGCAGTACTTC.

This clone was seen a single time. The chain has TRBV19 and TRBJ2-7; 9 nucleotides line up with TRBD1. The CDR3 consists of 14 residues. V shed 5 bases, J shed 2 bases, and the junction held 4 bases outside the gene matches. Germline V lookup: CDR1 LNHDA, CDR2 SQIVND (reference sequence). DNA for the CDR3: TGTGCCAGTAGTTTTAACAGGGGGCCCTACGAGCAGTACTTC. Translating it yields CASSFNRGPYEQYF.

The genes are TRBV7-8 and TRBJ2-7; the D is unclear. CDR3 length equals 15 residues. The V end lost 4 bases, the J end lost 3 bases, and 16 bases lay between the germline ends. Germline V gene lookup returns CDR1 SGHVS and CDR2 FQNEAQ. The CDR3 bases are TGTGCCAGCAGCTCCAAGACATACTCACTCTACGAGCAGTACTTC. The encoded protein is CASSSKTYSLYEQYF.

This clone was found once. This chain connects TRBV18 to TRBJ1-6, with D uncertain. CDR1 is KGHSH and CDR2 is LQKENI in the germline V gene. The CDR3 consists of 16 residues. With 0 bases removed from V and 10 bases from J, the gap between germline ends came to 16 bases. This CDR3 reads CASSPPNSNSTSPLHF. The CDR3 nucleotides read TGTGCCAGCTCACCACCGAATAGTAACTCCACGTCACCCCTCCACTTT.

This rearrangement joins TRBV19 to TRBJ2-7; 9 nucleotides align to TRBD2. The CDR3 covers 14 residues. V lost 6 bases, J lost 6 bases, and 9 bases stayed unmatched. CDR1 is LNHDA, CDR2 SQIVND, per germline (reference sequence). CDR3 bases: TGTGCCAGTAGAGGGGGACTAGCCTTCTCCGAGCAGTACTTC. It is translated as CASRGGLAFSEQYF.

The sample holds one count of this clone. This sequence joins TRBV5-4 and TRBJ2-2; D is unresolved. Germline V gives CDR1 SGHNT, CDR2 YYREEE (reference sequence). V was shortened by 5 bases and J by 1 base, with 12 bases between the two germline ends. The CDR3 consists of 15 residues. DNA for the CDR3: TGTGCCAGCAGTCCCGGAATCATGAACACCGGGGAGCTGTTTTTT. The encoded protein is CASSPGIMNTGELFF.

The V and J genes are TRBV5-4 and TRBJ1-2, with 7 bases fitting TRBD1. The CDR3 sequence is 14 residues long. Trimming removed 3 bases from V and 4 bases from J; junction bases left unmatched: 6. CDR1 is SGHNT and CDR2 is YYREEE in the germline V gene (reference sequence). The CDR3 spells CASSSGTDLYGYTF. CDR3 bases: TGTGCCAGCAGCTCCGGGACAGACCTCTATGGCTACACCTTC.

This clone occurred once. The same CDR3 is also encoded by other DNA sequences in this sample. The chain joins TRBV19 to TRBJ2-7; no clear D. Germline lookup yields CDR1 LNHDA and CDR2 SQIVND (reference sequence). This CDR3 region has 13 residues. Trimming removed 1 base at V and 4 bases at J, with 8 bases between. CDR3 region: CASSIGAGYEQYF. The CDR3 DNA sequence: TGTGCCAGTAGTATAGGTGCCGGTTACGAGCAGTACTTC.

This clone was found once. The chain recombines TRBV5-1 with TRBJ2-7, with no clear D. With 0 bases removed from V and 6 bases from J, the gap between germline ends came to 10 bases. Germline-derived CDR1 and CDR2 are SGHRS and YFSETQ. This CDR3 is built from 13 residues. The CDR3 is CASSLAGRGEQYF. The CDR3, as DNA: TGCGCCAGCAGCTTGGCCGGGCGAGGCGAGCAGTACTTC.

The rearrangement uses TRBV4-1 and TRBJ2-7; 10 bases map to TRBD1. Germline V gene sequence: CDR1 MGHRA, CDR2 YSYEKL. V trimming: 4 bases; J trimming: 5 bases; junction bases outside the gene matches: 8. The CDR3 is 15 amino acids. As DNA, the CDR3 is TGCGCCAGCAGCCTAGTAGGGACAGGGGTCCACGAGCAGTACTTC. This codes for CASSLVGTGVHEQYF.

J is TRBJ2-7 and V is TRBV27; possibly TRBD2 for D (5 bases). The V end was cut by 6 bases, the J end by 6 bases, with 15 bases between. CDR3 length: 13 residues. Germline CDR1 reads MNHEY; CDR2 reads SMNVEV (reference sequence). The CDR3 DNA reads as TGTGCCAGCAGGGAAAGTGGAGGTGCCGAGCAGTACTTC. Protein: CASRESGGAEQYF.

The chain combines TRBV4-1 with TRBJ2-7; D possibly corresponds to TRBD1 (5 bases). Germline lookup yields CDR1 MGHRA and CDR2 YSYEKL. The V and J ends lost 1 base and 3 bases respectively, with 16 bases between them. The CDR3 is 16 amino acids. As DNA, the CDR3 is TGCGCCAGCAGCCAAGCACAGGAAGGGGTACTCTACGAGCAGTACTTC. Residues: CASSQAQEGVLYEQYF.

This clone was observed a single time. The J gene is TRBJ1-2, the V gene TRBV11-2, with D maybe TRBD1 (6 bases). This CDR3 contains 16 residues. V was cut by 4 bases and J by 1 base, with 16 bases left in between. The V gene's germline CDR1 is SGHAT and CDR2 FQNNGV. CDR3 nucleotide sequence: TGTGCCAGCAGCTCCCTAAGTCGGACAGATAACTATGGCTACACCTTC. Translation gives CASSSLSRTDNYGYTF.

The CDR3 is CSVTEGGAEAFF. The CDR3 nucleotides are TGCAGCGTTACGGAGGGGGGCGCTGAAGCTTTCTTT. The chain couples TRBV29-1 to TRBJ1-1, with D possibly TRBD1 on 6 matching bases. Germline CDR1 reads SQVTM; CDR2 reads ANQGSEA. Trimming shortened V by 5 bases and J by 6 bases, and 13 bases separated the two germline ends. The CDR3 contains 12 residues. Variable domain in full (rest from reference TRBV29-1 and TRBJ1-1): SAVISQKPSRDICQRGTSLTIQCQVDSQVTMMFWYRQQPGQSLTLIATANQGSEATYESGFVIDKFPISRPNLTFSTLTVSNMSPEDSSIYLCSVTEGGAEAFFGQGTRLTVV.

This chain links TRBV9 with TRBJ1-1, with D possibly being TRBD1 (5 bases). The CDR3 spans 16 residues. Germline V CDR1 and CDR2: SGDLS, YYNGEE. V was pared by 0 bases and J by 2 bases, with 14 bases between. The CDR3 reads CASSVGGGDSNTEAFF. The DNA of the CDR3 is TGTGCCAGCAGCGTAGGTGGGGGAGACAGTAACACTGAAGCTTTCTTT. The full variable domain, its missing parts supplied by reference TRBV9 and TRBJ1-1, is DSGVTQTPKHLITATGQRVTLRCSPRSGDLSVYWYQQSLDQGLQFLIQYYNGEERAKGNILERFSAQQFPDLHSELNLSSLELGDSALYFCASSVGGGDSNTEAFFGQGTRLTVV.

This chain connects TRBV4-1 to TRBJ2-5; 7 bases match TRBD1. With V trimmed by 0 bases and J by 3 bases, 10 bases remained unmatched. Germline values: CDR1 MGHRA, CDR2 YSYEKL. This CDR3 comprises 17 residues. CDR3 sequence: CASSQDRSGQTEETQYF. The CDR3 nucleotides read TGCGCCAGCAGCCAAGATCGTTCGGGACAGACAGAAGAGACCCAGTACTTC.